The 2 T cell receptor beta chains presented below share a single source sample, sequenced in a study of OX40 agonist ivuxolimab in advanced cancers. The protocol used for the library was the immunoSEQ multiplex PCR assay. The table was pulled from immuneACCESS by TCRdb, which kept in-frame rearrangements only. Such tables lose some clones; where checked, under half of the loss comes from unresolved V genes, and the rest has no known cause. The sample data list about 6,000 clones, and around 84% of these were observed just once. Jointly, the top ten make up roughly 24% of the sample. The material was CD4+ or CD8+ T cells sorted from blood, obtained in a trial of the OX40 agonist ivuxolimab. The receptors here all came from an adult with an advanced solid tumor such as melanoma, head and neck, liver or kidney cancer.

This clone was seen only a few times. The CDR3 sequence is CASSYGGTGSGYGYTF. In nucleotides, the CDR3 is TGTGCCAGCAGTTACGGCGGGACAGGGTCTGGCTATGGCTACACCTTC. The chain has TRBV6-5 and TRBJ1-2; 9 bases align to TRBD1. With V trimmed by 2 bases and J by 4 bases, 8 bases remained unmatched. The CDR3 consists of 16 residues. CDR1 is MNHEY, CDR2 SVGAGI, per germline.

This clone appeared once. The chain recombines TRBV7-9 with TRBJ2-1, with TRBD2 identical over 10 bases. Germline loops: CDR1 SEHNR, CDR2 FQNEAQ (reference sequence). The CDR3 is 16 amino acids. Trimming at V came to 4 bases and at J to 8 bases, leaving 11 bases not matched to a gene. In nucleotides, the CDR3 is TGTGCCAGCAGCTCACGGACTAGCGGCATAGGGGATGAGCAGTTCTTC. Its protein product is CASSSRTSGIGDEQFF.